This T cell receptor (beta chain) was sequenced for a study of T cells in Graves' hyperthyroidism and ophthalmopathy. Study summary: The initial diagnosis was the point when peripheral blood was collected, ahead of any treatment.

For this clonotype: Its antigen is as yet unknown.

Study results and caveats: Before onset, by a median of approximately 6.8 months, the model predicted ophthalmopathy.

Amplification of TCR beta CDR3 regions used RNA as the template. Initially, a first-round RT-PCR of the TCR CDR3 employed the HTBI primer set. TCRdb passed the multiplex PCR reads through MiXCR, listing each CDR3 protein once. Of fewer than 500,000 distinct CDR3 sequences in the sample, about 14% were seen once. Orbital computed tomography and thyroid ultrasound, together with serum TRAb and thyroxine and clinical symptoms, were used for diagnoses. PBMCs were sourced from approximately 9.3 ml fresh peripheral blood. The sample consisted of blood. This receptor was taken from a woman between 25 and 40 years old with Graves' ophthalmopathy.

CDR3 DNA sequence: TGTGCCAGCGGGAGGGGGCTTGAAAAACTGTTTTTT. Encoded protein: CASGRGLEKLFF. The chain combines TRBV7-9 with TRBJ1-4; 7 positions match TRBD1. This CDR3 has 12 residues. V dropped 8 bases and J dropped 7; count of bases not matched to a gene: 4. Germline lookup yields CDR1 SEHNR and CDR2 FQNEAQ (reference sequence).